The present T cell receptor beta chain was sequenced within a study of T cell repertoires in cytomegalovirus infection. TCRdb analysed the reads with MiXCR anew, one entry per CDR3 protein. The data show about 200,000 distinct CDR3 sequences, more than 9% seen once. Ten or more counts support this clonotype. The antigen remains undetermined. Germline assignment: CDR1 SGHTA and CDR2 FQGNSA. The CDR3 contains 15 residues. V lost 1 base, J lost 5 bases, and 14 bases lay in between. Study-wide findings and caveats: Clonotype analysis showed dominance of the ex vivo response by HLA-C-restricted CMV-specific TCR beta clonotypes.

The sample taken for sequencing was PBMCs. The V call is TRBV7-2, the J call TRBJ2-5; maybe TRBD1 (6 bases). The TCR was taken from a human donor in good health (CMV status not recorded). Some clones in this sample may be carry-over from other donors' samples. In DNA, the CDR3 is TGTGCCAGCAGCTTAGTCCACAGGGAAGACGAGACCCAGTACTTC. It translates to CASSLVHREDETQYF.